Listed below are T cell receptor beta chains from one sample, sequenced in a study of blood T cell repertoires in COVID-19. Measured with immunoSEQ multiplex PCR; TCRdb has only the in-frame clones, and not every one. The repertoire holds approximately 210,000 clones, about 88% seen once, with around 6.6% in the top ten. The sample taken for sequencing was peripheral blood. The receptors here all came from a middle-aged woman who had recovered from COVID-19. The CDR3 runs from the conserved cysteine through the conserved F or W. D genes are given only for firm matches. Clone size is shown for a subset of rows, as once, few, many or a class of expanded clone.

v_gene	abundance	d_gene	j_gene	CDR3aa	CDR3nt
TRBV9	-	-	TRBJ1-3	CASSVAPPNPSSGNTIYF	TGTGCCAGCAGCGTAGCCCCTCCCAACCCGAGCTCTGGAAACACCATATATTTT
TRBV13	-	-	TRBJ2-3	CASSERRSTDTQYF	TGTGCCAGCAGCGAAAGGCGGAGCACAGATACGCAGTATTTT
TRBV20-1	-	-	TRBJ1-6	CSASGAVRNSPLHF	TGCAGTGCTAGTGGGGCAGTAAGGAATTCACCCCTCCACTTT
TRBV6-5	-	TRBD2	TRBJ2-7	CASSKSGSSYEQYF	TGTGCCAGCAGTAAAAGCGGGAGCTCCTACGAGCAGTACTTC
TRBV7-8	-	-	TRBJ2-2	CASSLALAENTGELFF	TGTGCCAGCAGCTTAGCGCTAGCTGAGAACACCGGGGAGCTGTTTTTT
TRBV28	-	TRBD1	TRBJ2-2	CASTPFRGPGGELFF	TGTGCCAGCACCCCCTTCAGGGGGCCGGGCGGGGAGCTGTTTTTT
TRBV7-2	once	-	TRBJ1-1	CASSLGTVYTEAFF	TGTGCCAGCAGCTTAGGTACAGTCTACACTGAAGCTTTCTTT
TRBV7-2	-	-	TRBJ1-2	CASSLAPGGNNYGYTF	TGTGCCAGCAGCTTAGCTCCGGGGGGAAACAACTATGGCTACACCTTC
TRBV6-5	-	-	TRBJ2-5	CASSTGLLETQYF	TGTGCCAGCAGTACAGGGTTGTTGGAGACCCAGTACTTC
TRBV30	-	TRBD2	TRBJ2-1	CAWRRAGGLGEQFF	TGTGCCTGGAGACGGGCGGGAGGTCTTGGTGAGCAGTTCTTC
TRBV3-1/TRBV3-2	once	-	TRBJ2-1	CASSQRSEQFF	TGTGCCAGCAGCCAACGGAGTGAGCAGTTCTTC
TRBV18	-	-	TRBJ2-4	CASSPQQGLTKNIQYF	TGTGCCAGCTCACCACAGCAGGGTCTTACCAAAAACATTCAGTACTTC
TRBV28	-	-	TRBJ1-2	CASTQIPINYGYTF	TGTGCCAGCACCCAGATCCCCATTAACTATGGCTACACCTTC
TRBV5-1	-	-	TRBJ2-5	CASSVGISQGAQGGETQYF	TGCGCCAGCAGCGTTGGGATCTCGCAGGGGGCGCAGGGAGGGGAGACCCAGTACTTC
TRBV18	-	-	TRBJ1-6	CASREYPYRVGQALHF	TGTGCCAGCCGCGAATACCCGTACAGGGTTGGCCAGGCCCTCCACTTT
TRBV18	-	-	TRBJ2-7	CASSPAREMEQYF	TGTGCCAGCTCACCAGCCCGGGAGATGGAGCAGTACTTC
TRBV20-1	once	TRBD2	TRBJ2-3	CSASLAGALTDTQYF	TGCAGTGCTAGTTTAGCGGGAGCTCTCACAGATACGCAGTATTTT
TRBV19	-	TRBD1	TRBJ2-3	CAGSGTGTDTQYF	TGTGCCGGGTCCGGGACAGGAACAGATACGCAGTATTTT
TRBV5-6	-	-	TRBJ1-5	CASSLMAASRSNQPQHF	TGTGCCAGCAGCTTGATGGCAGCTTCGAGGAGCAATCAGCCCCAGCATTTT